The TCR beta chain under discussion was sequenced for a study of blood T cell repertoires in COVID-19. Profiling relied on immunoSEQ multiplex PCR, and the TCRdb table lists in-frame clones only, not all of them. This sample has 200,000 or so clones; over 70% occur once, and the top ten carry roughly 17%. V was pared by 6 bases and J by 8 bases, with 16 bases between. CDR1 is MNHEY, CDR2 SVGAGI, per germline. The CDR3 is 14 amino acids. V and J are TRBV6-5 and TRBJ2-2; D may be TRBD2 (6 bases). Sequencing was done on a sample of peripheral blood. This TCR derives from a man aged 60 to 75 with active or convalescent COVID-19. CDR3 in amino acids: CASSSERRGGELFF. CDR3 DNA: TGTGCCAGCAGCTCCGAGCGCCGGGGGGGGGAGCTGTTTTTT.